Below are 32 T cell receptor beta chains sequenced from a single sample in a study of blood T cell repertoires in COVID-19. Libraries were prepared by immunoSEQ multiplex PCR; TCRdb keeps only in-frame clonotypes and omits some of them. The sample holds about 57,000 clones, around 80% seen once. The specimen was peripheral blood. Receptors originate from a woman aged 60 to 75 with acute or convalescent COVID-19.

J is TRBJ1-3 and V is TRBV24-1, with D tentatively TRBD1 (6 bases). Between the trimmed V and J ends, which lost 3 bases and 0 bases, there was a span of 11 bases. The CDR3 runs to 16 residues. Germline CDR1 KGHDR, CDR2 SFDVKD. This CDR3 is CATSDLRQDSGNTIYF. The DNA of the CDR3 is TGTGCCACCAGTGATCTCCGACAGGACTCTGGAAACACCATATATTTT.

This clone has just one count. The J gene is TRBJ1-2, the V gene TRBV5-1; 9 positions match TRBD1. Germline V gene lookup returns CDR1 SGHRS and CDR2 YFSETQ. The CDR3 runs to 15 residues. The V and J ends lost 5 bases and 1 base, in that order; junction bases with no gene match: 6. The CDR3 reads CASRSGQGYNYGYTF. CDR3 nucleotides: TGCGCCAGCAGATCGGGACAGGGTTATAACTATGGCTACACCTTC.

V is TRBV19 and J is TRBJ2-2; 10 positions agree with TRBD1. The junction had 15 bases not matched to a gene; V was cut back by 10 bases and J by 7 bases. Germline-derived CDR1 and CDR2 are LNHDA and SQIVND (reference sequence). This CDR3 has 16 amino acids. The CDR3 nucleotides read TGTGCCACCGAGGGACTAGACAGGGGGCGGGTCGGGGAGCTGTTTTTT. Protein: CATEGLDRGRVGELFF. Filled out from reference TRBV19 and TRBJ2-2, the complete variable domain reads DGGITQSPKYLFRKEGQNVTLSCEQNLNHDAMYWYRQDPGQGLRLIYYSQIVNDFQKGDIAEGYSVSREKKESFPLTVTSAQKNPTAFYLCATEGLDRGRVGELFFGEGSRLTVL.

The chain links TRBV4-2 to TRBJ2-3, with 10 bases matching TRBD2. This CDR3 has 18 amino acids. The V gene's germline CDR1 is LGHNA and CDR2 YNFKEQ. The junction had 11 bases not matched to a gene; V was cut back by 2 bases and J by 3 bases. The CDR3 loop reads CASSQPDVSGGTTDTQYF. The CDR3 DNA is TGTGCCAGCAGCCAACCCGACGTTAGCGGGGGGACAACAGATACGCAGTATTTT.

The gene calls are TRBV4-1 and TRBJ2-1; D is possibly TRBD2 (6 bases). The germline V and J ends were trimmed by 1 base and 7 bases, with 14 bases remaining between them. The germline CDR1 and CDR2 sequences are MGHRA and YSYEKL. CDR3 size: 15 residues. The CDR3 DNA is TGCGCCAGCAGCCAAGCATCCTCGGGGGTTAATGAGCAGTTCTTC. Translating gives CASSQASSGVNEQFF.

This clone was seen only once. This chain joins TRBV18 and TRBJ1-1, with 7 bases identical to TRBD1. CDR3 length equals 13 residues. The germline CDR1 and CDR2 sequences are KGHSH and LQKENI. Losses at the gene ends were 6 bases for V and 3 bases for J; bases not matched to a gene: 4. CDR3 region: CASSLDRDTEAFF. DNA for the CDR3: TGTGCCAGCTCTCTTGACAGGGACACTGAAGCTTTCTTT. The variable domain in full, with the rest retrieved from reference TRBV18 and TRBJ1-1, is NAGVMQNPRHLVRRRGQEARLRCSPMKGHSHVYWYRQLPEEGLKFMVYLQKENIIDESGMPKERFSAEFPKEGPSILRIQQVVRGDSAAYFCASSLDRDTEAFFGQGTRLTVV.

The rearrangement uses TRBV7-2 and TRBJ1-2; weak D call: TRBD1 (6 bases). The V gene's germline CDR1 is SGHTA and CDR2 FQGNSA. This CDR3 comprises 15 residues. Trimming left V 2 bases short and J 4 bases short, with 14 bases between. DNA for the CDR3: TGTGCCAGCAGCTTACAAGCACAGGGTATCTATGGCTACACCTTC. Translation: CASSLQAQGIYGYTF. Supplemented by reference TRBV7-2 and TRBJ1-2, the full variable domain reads GAGVSQSPSNKVTEKGKDVELRCDPISGHTALYWYRQSLGQGLEFLIYFQGNSAPDKSGLPSDRFSAERTGGSVSTLTIQRTQQEDSAVYLCASSLQAQGIYGYTFGSGTRLTVV.

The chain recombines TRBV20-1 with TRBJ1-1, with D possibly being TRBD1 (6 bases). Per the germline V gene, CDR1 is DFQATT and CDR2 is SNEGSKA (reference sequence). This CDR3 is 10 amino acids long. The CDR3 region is CRFQGLGAFF. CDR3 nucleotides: TGCAGGTTTCAGGGGTTAGGAGCTTTCTTT.

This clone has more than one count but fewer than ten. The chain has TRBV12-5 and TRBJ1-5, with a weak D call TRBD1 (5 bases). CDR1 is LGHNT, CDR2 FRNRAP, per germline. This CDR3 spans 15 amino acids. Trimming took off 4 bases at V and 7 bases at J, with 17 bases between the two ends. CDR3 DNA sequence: TGTGCTAGTGGTTCACTCAGGGATGTAGGCCAGCCCCAGCATTTT. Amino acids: CASGSLRDVGQPQHF.

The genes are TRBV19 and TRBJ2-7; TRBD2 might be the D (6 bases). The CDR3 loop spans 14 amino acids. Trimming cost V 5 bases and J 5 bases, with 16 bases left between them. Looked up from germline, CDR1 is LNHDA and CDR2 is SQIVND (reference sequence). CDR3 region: CASSPRGAGNEQYF. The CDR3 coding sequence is TGTGCCAGTAGTCCCAGAGGGGCGGGGAACGAGCAGTACTTC.

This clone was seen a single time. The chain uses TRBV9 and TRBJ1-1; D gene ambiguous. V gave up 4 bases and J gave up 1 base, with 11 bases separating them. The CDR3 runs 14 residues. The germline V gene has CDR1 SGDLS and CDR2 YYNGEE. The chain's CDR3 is CASSSGITNTEAFF. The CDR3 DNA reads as TGTGCCAGCAGCTCAGGCATCACGAACACTGAAGCTTTCTTT. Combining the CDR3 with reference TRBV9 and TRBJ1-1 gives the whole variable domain DSGVTQTPKHLITATGQRVTLRCSPRSGDLSVYWYQQSLDQGLQFLIQYYNGEERAKGNILERFSAQQFPDLHSELNLSSLELGDSALYFCASSSGITNTEAFFGQGTRLTVV.

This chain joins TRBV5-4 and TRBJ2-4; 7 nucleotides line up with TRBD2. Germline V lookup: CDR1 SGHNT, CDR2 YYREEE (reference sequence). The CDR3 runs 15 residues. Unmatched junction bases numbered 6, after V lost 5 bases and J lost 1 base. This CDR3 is CASRSWGGAKNIQYF. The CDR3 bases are TGTGCCAGCAGATCCTGGGGGGGGGCCAAAAACATTCAGTACTTC.

The CDR3 region has the DNA TGCGCCAGCAGCTTGAGCCTTGTGGCAGGGGGGTTGAACACTGAAGCTTTCTTT. Translation gives CASSLSLVAGGLNTEAFF. This chain connects TRBV5-1 to TRBJ1-1; 7 bases agree with TRBD1. V lost 1 base and J lost 0; bases outside the gene matches: 12. Germline V gene lookup returns CDR1 SGHRS and CDR2 YFSETQ. This CDR3 region has 18 residues.

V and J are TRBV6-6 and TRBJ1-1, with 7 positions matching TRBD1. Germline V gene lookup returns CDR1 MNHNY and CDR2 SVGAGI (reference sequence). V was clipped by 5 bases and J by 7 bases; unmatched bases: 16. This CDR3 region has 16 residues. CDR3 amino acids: CASSRITTGRSGEAFF. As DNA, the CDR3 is TGTGCCAGCAGTCGAATAACGACAGGGCGGAGCGGTGAAGCTTTCTTT.

The CDR3: CASSLLAGELFF. The CDR3 nucleotides read TGTGCCAGCAGTTTACTAGCCGGGGAGCTGTTTTTT. The chain has TRBV12-3 or TRBV12-4 and TRBJ2-2; D is unresolved. The CDR3 has 12 residues. V was trimmed by 2 bases and J by 6 bases, leaving 4 bases between them.

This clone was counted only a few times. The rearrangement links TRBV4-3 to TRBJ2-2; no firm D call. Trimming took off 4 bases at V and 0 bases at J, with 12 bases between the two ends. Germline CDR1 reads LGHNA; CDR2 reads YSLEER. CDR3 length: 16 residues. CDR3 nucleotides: TGCGCCAGCAGCCCACAGCTACTTTCGAACACCGGGGAGCTGTTTTTT. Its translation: CASSPQLLSNTGELFF.

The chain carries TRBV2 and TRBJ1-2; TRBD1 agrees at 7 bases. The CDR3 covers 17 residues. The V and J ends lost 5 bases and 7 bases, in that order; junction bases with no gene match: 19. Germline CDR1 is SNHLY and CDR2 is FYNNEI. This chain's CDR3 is CASSPTKGTVGPIGYTF. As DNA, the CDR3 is TGTGCCAGCAGTCCAACCAAAGGGACAGTGGGCCCAATTGGCTACACCTTC.

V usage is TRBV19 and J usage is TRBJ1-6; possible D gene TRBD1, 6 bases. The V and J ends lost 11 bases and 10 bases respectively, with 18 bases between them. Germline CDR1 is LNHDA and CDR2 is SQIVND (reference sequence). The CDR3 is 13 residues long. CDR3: CACTGSVVSPLHF. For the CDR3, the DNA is TGTGCCTGTACAGGGTCGGTAGTCTCACCCCTCCACTTT.

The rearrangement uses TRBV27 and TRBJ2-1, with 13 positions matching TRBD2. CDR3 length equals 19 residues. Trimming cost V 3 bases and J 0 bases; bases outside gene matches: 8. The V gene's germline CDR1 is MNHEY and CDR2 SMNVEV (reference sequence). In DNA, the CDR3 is TGTGCCAGCAGTTTGACGACTAGCGGGGGGCGAAGCTCCTACAATGAGCAGTTCTTC. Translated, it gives CASSLTTSGGRSSYNEQFF.

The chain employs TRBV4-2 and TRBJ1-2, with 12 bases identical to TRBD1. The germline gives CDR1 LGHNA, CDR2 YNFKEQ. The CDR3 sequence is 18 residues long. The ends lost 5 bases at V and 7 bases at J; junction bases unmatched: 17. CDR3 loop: CASSEGGRSGTGGGGYTF. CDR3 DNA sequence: TGTGCCAGCAGCGAAGGGGGTCGGTCTGGGACAGGGGGCGGTGGCTACACCTTC.

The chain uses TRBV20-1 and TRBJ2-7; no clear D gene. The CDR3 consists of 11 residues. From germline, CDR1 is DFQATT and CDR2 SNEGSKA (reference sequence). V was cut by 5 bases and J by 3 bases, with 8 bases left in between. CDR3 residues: CSAHPGYEQYF. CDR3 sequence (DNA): TGCAGTGCTCACCCAGGCTACGAGCAGTACTTC.

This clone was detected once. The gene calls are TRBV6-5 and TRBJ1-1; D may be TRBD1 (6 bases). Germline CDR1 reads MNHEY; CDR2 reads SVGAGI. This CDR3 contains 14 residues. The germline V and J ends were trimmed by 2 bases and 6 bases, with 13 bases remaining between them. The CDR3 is CASSYGGAGAEAFF. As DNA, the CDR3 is TGTGCCAGCAGTTACGGGGGGGCAGGCGCTGAAGCTTTCTTT.

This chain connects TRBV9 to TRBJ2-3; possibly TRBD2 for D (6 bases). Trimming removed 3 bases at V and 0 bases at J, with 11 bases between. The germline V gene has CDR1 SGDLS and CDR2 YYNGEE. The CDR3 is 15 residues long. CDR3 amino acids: CASSGGTTSTDTQYF. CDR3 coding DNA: TGTGCCAGCAGCGGCGGGACCACAAGCACAGATACGCAGTATTTT.

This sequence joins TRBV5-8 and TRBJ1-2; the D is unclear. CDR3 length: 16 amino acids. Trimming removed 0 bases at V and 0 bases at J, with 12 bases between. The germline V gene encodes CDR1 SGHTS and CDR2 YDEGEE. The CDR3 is CASSLGRRRTNYGYTF. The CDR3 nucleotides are TGTGCCAGCAGCTTGGGGAGGAGGAGAACTAACTATGGCTACACCTTC.

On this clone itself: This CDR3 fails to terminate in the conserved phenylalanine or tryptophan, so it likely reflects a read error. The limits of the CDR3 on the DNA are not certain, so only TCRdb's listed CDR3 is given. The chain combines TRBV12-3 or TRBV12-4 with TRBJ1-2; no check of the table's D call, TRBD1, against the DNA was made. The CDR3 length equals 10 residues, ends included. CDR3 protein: CASSLGTGSN.

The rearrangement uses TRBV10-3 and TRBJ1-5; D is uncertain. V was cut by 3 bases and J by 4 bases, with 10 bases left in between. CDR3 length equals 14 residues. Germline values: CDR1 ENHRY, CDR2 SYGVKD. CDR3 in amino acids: CAISDGEPNQPQHF. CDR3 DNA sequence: TGTGCCATCAGTGACGGGGAGCCAAATCAGCCCCAGCATTTT.

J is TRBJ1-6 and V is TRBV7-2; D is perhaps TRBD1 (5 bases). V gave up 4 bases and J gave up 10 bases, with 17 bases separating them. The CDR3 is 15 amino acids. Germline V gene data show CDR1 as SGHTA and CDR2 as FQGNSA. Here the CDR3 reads CASSSLSGGESPLHF. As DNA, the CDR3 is TGTGCCAGCAGCTCCCTCAGCGGGGGGGAATCACCCCTCCACTTT.

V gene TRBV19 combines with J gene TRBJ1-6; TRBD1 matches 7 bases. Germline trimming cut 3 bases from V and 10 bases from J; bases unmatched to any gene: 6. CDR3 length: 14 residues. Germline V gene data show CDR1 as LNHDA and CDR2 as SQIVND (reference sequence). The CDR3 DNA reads TGTGCCAGTAGTATCGCTCAGGGGGACTCACCCCTCCACTTT. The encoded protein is CASSIAQGDSPLHF. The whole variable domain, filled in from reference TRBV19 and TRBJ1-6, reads DGGITQSPKYLFRKEGQNVTLSCEQNLNHDAMYWYRQDPGQGLRLIYYSQIVNDFQKGDIAEGYSVSREKKESFPLTVTSAQKNPTAFYLCASSIAQGDSPLHFGNGTRLTVT.

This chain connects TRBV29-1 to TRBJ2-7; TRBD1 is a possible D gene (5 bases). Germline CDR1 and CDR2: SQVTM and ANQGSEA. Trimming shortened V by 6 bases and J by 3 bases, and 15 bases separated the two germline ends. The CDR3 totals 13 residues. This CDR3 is CSVVQDNLYEQYF. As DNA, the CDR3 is TGCAGCGTCGTACAGGACAACCTCTACGAGCAGTACTTC.

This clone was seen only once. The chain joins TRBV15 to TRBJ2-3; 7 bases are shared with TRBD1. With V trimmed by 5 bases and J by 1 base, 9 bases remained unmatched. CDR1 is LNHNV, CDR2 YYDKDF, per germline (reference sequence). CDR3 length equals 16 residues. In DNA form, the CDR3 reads TGTGCCACCAGCGTCCGACCCGGACAGGGCACAGATACGCAGTATTTT. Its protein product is CATSVRPGQGTDTQYF.

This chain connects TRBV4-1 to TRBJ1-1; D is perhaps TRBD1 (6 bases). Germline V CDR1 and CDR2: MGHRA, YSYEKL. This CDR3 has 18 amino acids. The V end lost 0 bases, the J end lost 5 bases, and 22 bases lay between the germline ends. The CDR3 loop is CASSQEPKGVGSRTEAFF. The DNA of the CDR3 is TGCGCCAGCAGCCAAGAACCAAAGGGGGTAGGGTCGAGGACTGAAGCTTTCTTT.

DNA for the CDR3: TGTGCCTGGAGTACAGGACAGGGCGTCCACGAGCAGTACTTC. It yields the protein CAWSTGQGVHEQYF. This chain joins TRBV30 and TRBJ2-7; 8 bases match TRBD1. Trimming removed 2 bases from V and 5 bases from J; junction bases left unmatched: 8. The CDR3 runs to 14 residues. Per germline, CDR1 GTSNPN and CDR2 SVGIG (reference sequence).